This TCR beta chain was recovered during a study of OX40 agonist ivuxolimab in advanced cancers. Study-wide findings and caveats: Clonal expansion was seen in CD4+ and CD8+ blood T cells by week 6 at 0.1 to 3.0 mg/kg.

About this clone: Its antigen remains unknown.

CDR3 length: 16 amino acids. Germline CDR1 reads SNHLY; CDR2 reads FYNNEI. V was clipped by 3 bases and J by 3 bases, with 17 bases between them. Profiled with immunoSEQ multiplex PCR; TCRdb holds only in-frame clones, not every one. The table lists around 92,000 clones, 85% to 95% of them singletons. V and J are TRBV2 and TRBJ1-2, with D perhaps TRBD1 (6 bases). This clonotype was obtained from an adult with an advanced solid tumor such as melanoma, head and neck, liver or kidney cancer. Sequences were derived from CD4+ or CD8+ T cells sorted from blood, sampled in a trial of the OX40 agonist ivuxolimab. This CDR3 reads CASSDLRGGLDYGYTF. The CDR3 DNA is TGTGCCAGCAGTGATTTGAGGGGGGGGTTGGACTATGGCTACACCTTC.